A single sample gave rise to the 16 T cell receptor beta chains below, sequenced in a study of blood T cells in healthy people across ages. Through a sample-barcoded 5' primer and a J-beta primer mix, a second PCR was run for roughly 6 to 12 cycles. TCRdb reanalysed the 5' RACE reads using MiXCR and keeps one entry per CDR3 protein. The sample includes about 700,000 distinct CDR3 sequences, less than 40% seen only once; the top ten take 15% to 19%. The sample was blood. The receptors stem from a woman older than 75 in good health.

This clonotype was recorded a few times. Mismatch with germline at one junction end may stem from a read error. The chain employs TRBV9 and TRBJ2-1; D remains ambiguous. CDR1 SGDLS and CDR2 YYNGEE come from the germline V gene. The CDR3 is 17 residues long. The CDR3 here is CVSSPTTWASSYNEQFF. The CDR3 bases are TGTGTCAGCAGCCCTACCACATGGGCAAGCTCCTACAATGAGCAGTTCTTC.

This clonotype appeared a few times. V gene TRBV2 combines with J gene TRBJ2-1, with D tentatively TRBD2 (5 bases). Germline loops: CDR1 SNHLY, CDR2 FYNNEI. The CDR3 is made up of 14 amino acids. Deletions cut 2 bases from V and 6 bases from J, with 11 bases between. DNA of the CDR3: TGTGCCAGCAGTGAATGGACTCCCTTCAATGAGCAGTTCTTC. It is translated as CASSEWTPFNEQFF.

The chain is built from TRBV28 and TRBJ1-2; 9 nucleotides match TRBD1. The J segment lost 2 bases and the V segment lost 4 bases, leaving 5 bases of the junction unmatched. This CDR3 is built from 15 residues. Germline V CDR1 and CDR2: MDHEN, SYDVKM. CDR3 protein: CASSSMGQGNYGYTF. Written as DNA, the CDR3 is TGTGCCAGCAGTTCTATGGGACAGGGAAACTATGGCTACACCTTC.

Comments on this clonotype: Sequence at one end of the junction differs from germline and may be a read error. V gene TRBV12-3 or TRBV12-4 combines with J gene TRBJ1-1, with D tentatively TRBD1 (6 bases). The CDR3 extends over 14 amino acids. CDR3 DNA: TGTGCCGGCAGTTCCCGACAGGACAACACTGAAGCTTTCTTT. This sequence encodes CAGSSRQDNTEAFF.

This rearrangement joins TRBV20-1 to TRBJ1-6, with D hard to call. Germline V gene lookup returns CDR1 DFQATT and CDR2 SNEGSKA (reference sequence). This CDR3 contains 14 residues. Trimming took off 3 bases at V and 7 bases at J, with 13 bases between the two ends. CDR3 protein: CSAREAPANSPLHF. DNA of the CDR3: TGCAGTGCTAGGGAGGCACCAGCGAATTCACCCCTCCACTTT.

The rearrangement uses TRBV5-1 and TRBJ1-1, with TRBD1 matching 7 bases. The ends lost 2 bases at V and 0 bases at J; junction bases unmatched: 16. The germline V gene has CDR1 SGHRS and CDR2 YFSETQ. The CDR3 extends over 19 amino acids. CDR3 region: CASSLTQGTGEWMNTEAFF. The CDR3 coding sequence is TGCGCCAGCAGCTTAACGCAAGGTACAGGGGAATGGATGAACACTGAAGCTTTCTTT.

In this sample, this clonotype turned up many times. CDR3 bases: TGTGCCAGCAGCCTAAGGTCTCTAACCCGCCTCCCAGATACGCAGTATTTT. Its translation: CASSLRSLTRLPDTQYF. The rearrangement joins TRBV7-2 to TRBJ2-3, with D uncertain. Germline V CDR1 and CDR2: SGHTA, FQGNSA. CDR3 length equals 17 residues. The V gene lost 5 bases and the J gene lost 4 bases, with 22 bases spanning the gap. The variable domain in full, completed from reference TRBV7-2 and TRBJ2-3, reads GAGVSQSPSNKVTEKGKDVELRCDPISGHTALYWYRQSLGQGLEFLIYFQGNSAPDKSGLPSDRFSAERTGGSVSTLTIQRTQQEDSAVYLCASSLRSLTRLPDTQYFGPGTRLTVL.

This clonotype was seen ten or more times. The chain uses TRBV5-1 and TRBJ1-4; weak D call: TRBD1 (5 bases). The V and J ends lost 0 bases and 8 bases respectively, with 11 bases between them. From germline, CDR1 is SGHRS and CDR2 YFSETQ. The CDR3 sequence is 14 residues long. CDR3 bases: TGCGCCAGCAGCTTGGGAAAGGGGAGGGAAAAACTGTTTTTT. This gives the protein CASSLGKGREKLFF.

The table lists this clonotype with a few counts. CDR3 sequence (DNA): TGTGCCATCAGAGAAGCGGCGAACACCGGGGAGCTGTTTTTT. Translation: CAIREAANTGELFF. V gene TRBV10-3 combines with J gene TRBJ2-2, with D possibly matching TRBD2 (5 bases). V lost 6 bases, J lost 0 bases, and 8 bases lay in between. Germline V lookup: CDR1 ENHRY, CDR2 SYGVKD. This CDR3 comprises 14 residues.

This clonotype appeared many times. The gene calls are TRBV7-3 and TRBJ2-3; D ambiguous. The V end lost 0 bases, the J end lost 5 bases, and 6 bases lay between the germline ends. Germline CDR1 reads SGHTA; CDR2 reads FQGTGA. CDR3 length equals 13 residues. The CDR3 DNA sequence: TGTGCCAGCAGCTTAACGTTAAAAGATACGCAGTATTTT. This translates into CASSLTLKDTQYF.

This clonotype turned up a few times. This clone may be a read error of a much larger clone one base away. V gene TRBV7-6 combines with J gene TRBJ2-3; 7 positions agree with TRBD2. V shed 1 base, J shed 3 bases, and the junction held 7 bases outside the gene matches. This CDR3 region has 16 residues. Germline V gene data show CDR1 as SGHVS and CDR2 as FNYEAQ. For the CDR3, the DNA is TGTGCCAGCAGCTTAGACGGAGCGGGGAATACAGATACGCAGTATTTT. Translation gives CASSLDGAGNTDTQYF.

The chain links TRBV11-2 to TRBJ2-7, with 9 bases fitting TRBD2. Germline CDR1 is SGHAT and CDR2 is FQNNGV. V was pared by 5 bases and J by 1 base, with 15 bases of the junction left unmatched. The CDR3 has 18 residues. CDR3 coding DNA: TGTGCCAGCAGCCCGGTAGGCCGGCGGGGGGGTTCTTCCTACGAGCAGTACTTC. Amino acids: CASSPVGRRGGSSYEQYF.

On this clonotype: A much larger clone lies a single base off, so this may be a read error. No conserved phenylalanine or tryptophan is present at the end of the CDR3, so a read error is the likely explanation. It is unclear where the CDR3 begins or ends on the DNA, so no DNA is shown, and the CDR3 is as TCRdb lists it. This rearrangement joins TRBV20-1 to TRBJ1-2; the table names TRBD1, a call not compared with the DNA. The CDR3 comprises 12 residues, both ends counted. Germline-derived CDR1 and CDR2 are DFQATT and SNEGSKA (reference sequence). The CDR3 here is CSAPGSDYGYTC.

V gene TRBV7-8 combines with J gene TRBJ2-7, with 8 bases aligning to TRBD1. Germline-derived CDR1 and CDR2 are SGHVS and FQNEAQ. The CDR3 covers 15 residues. V shed 3 bases and J 0 bases; nucleotides not matched to a gene: 4. In DNA form, the CDR3 reads TGTGCCAGCAGCTTGGAGACAGGGGTCTCCTACGAGCAGTACTTC. It translates to CASSLETGVSYEQYF.

Concerning this clonotype itself: This clone may be a read error of a much larger clone one base away. This chain joins TRBV3-1 and TRBJ2-3, with D tentatively TRBD1 or TRBD2 (7 bases each). The CDR3 covers 15 residues. The V gene's germline CDR1 is LGHDT and CDR2 YNNKEL (reference sequence). CDR3 coding DNA: TGTGCCAGCAGCCCAGGGGGGGGCCGTGTAGATACGCGGTATTTT. Residues: CASSPGGGRVDTRYF.

Comment on this clonotype: A much larger clone differs by one base, so this may be a read error. V usage is TRBV4-2 and J usage is TRBJ2-1, with D maybe TRBD2 (6 bases). The CDR3 loop spans 16 amino acids. CDR1 is LGHNA and CDR2 is YNFKEQ in the germline V gene. V lost 1 base to trimming and J lost 8 bases, with 18 bases between them. CDR3 sequence reads: CASSQGLGGKRDEQFF. The CDR3 region has the DNA TGTGCCAGCAGCCAAGGCCTTGGAGGGAAGAGGGATGAGCAGTTCTTC.